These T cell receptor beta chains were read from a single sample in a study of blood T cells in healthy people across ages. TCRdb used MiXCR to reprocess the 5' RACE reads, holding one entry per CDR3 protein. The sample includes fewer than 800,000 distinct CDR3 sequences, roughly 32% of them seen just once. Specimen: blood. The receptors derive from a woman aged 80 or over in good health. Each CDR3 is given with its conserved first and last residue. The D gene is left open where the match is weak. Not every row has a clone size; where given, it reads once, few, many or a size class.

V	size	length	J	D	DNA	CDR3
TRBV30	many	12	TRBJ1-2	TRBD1	TGTGCCTGGGGTGACAGGGACTATGGCTACACCTTC	CAWGDRDYGYTF
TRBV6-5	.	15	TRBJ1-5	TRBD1	TGTGCCAGCAGTTACTCGAGGGGGCTCAATCAGCCCCAGCATTTT	CASSYSRGLNQPQHF
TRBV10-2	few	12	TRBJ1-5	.	TGCGCCAGCAGCGCCGAGGGGGGGCCCCAGCATTTT	CASSAEGGPQHF
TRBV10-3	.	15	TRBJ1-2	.	TGTGCCATCAGTGCCCCCCAGCCCCTTAACTATGGCTACACCTTC	CAISAPQPLNYGYTF
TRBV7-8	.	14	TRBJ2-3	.	TGTGCCAGCAGCTTCAGACGGGACGCAGATACGCAGTATTTT	CASSFRRDADTQYF
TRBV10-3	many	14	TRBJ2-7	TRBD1	TGTGCCATCAGTGAGACAGGACAGGGCTACGAGCAGTACTTC	CAISETGQGYEQYF
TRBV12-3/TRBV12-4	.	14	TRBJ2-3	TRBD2	TGTGCCAGCCGGATGGCGGGAGTGGTAGATACGCAGTATTTT	CASRMAGVVDTQYF
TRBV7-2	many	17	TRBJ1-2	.	TGTGCCAGCAGCCCCGAGGGTAGTTACGGGGAGAGGGATGGCTACACCTTC	CASSPEGSYGERDGYTF
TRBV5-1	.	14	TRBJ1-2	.	TGCACCAGCAGCTTGGCAGGGCGAGGCTATGGCTACACCTTC	CTSSLAGRGYGYTF
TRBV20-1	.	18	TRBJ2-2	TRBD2	TGCAGTGCGTCCGGGACTAGCGGGGGGTCCCCGAACACCGGGGAGCTGTTTTTT	CSASGTSGGSPNTGELFF
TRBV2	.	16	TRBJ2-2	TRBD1	TGTGCCAGCAGCCCATACAGGGGGCGTAGCACCGGGGAGCTGTTTTTT	CASSPYRGRSTGELFF
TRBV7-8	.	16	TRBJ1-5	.	TGTGCCAACAGCGGATGGGGGCGGGGACCTACGGAGCCCCAGCATTTT	CANSGWGRGPTEPQHF